This is a list of T cell receptor beta chains from one sample in a study of T cell repertoires in cytomegalovirus infection. TCRdb ran MiXCR on the reads and lists one entry per CDR3 protein. The repertoire holds 150,000 or so distinct CDR3 sequences, with around a quarter as singletons. Sequencing was carried out using PBMCs. The receptors shown here come from a human donor in good health (CMV status not recorded). Some clones in this sample may be carry-over from other donors' samples. The CDR3 runs from the conserved cysteine through the conserved F or W. Each record gives: D gene, V gene, clone size, CDR3 length, J gene, CDR3 DNA, CDR3 protein. A D gene is named only where the DNA matches it firmly. Size values are once, few and many counts, or a class for expanded clones, and some rows have none.

>TRBD1|TRBV6-2/TRBV6-3|few|14|TRBJ1-5
TGTGCCATCGGAGGACAGGGTCGCAATCAGCCCCAGCATTTT
CAIGGQGRNQPQHF
>.|TRBV7-9|many|12|TRBJ1-2
TGTGCCAGCAGCCTCCCAGTGGATGGCTACACCTTC
CASSLPVDGYTF
>.|TRBV10-3|many|13|TRBJ2-7
TGTGCCATCAGTGACATCCAGATCGGGGAGCAGTACTTC
CAISDIQIGEQYF
>TRBD1|TRBV25-1|.|17|TRBJ2-2
TGTGCCAGCAGTGAATATATTCTCGGACAGGACACCGGGGAGCTGTTTTTT
CASSEYILGQDTGELFF
>.|TRBV7-9|.|11|TRBJ2-7
TGTGCCAGCAGCTGGGGCTACGAGCAGTACTTC
CASSWGYEQYF
>.|TRBV4-3|few|18|TRBJ1-2
TGCGCCAGCAGCCAAGTTGGGCCCCGGCGGGCGGGGTTTTATGGCTACACCTTC
CASSQVGPRRAGFYGYTF
>.|TRBV5-4|few|13|TRBJ2-7
TGTGCCAGCAGCGGGGGGAGCTCCTACGAGCAGTACTTC
CASSGGSSYEQYF
>.|TRBV2|few|15|TRBJ2-5
TGTGCCAGCAGTATTCGACAGGGAGGGGGGGAGACCCAGTACTTC
CASSIRQGGGETQYF
>.|TRBV28|.|15|TRBJ2-3
TGTGCCAGCAGTCTCTTGCGGGGAGATGAAGATACGCAGTATTTT
CASSLLRGDEDTQYF
>.|TRBV5-1|.|16|TRBJ1-1
TGCGCCAGCAGCTCGGTGACAGGCGTCTTGAACACTGAAGCTTTCTTT
CASSSVTGVLNTEAFF
>.|TRBV4-3|.|15|TRBJ2-1
TGCGCCAGCAGCCAAGACCTAGTCTCCTACAATGAGCAGTTCTTC
CASSQDLVSYNEQFF
>.|TRBV29-1|few|12|TRBJ2-5
TGCAGCGTTGGAGTGGCAGGGGAGACCCAGTACTTC
CSVGVAGETQYF
>.|TRBV4-1|few|16|TRBJ2-6
TGCGCCAGCAGCCAAGGACGGGCCTCTGGGGCCAACGTCCTGACTTTC
CASSQGRASGANVLTF
>.|TRBV7-9|few|12|TRBJ2-1
TGTGCCAGCAGCTTTGACAGGCTTGAGCAGTTCTTC
CASSFDRLEQFF
>.|TRBV15|.|15|TRBJ2-7
TGTGCCACCAGCGCCTTGGACAGCCTTTCCTACGAGCAGTACTTC
CATSALDSLSYEQYF
>.|TRBV12-3/TRBV12-4|few|13|TRBJ1-2
TGTGCCAGCAGTTTAGGCAAAGGGAATGGCTACACCTTC
CASSLGKGNGYTF
>TRBD2|TRBV6-2/TRBV6-3|.|16|TRBJ2-7
TGTGCCAGCAGTCCGCGAAGGGGCGGGAGTAAGTACGAGCAGTACTTC
CASSPRRGGSKYEQYF
>.|TRBV29-1|.|12|TRBJ1-1
TGCAGCGTCCATGGGGGCGTCACTGAAGCTTTCTTT
CSVHGGVTEAFF
>TRBD2|TRBV5-4|few|16|TRBJ2-5
TGTGCCAGCAACTTGGAAGGCGGGAGGAGGCAAGAGACCCAGTACTTC
CASNLEGGRRQETQYF
>TRBD1|TRBV20-1|few|15|TRBJ2-1
TGCAGTGCTAAGGACAGGGGGAGCTCCTACAATGAGCAGTTCTTC
CSAKDRGSSYNEQFF
>.|TRBV27|few|13|TRBJ1-1
TGTGCCAGCCGTCAGGGGTGGAACACTGAAGCTTTCTTT
CASRQGWNTEAFF
>.|TRBV2|.|12|TRBJ2-2
TGTGCCCTCATTGGGGGCACCGGGGAGCTGTTTTTT
CALIGGTGELFF
>TRBD1|TRBV5-1|.|14|TRBJ2-7
TGCGCCAGCAGCGCCACCGGGACAGACTACGAGCAGTACTTC
CASSATGTDYEQYF
>TRBD2|TRBV27|.|15|TRBJ2-1
TGTGCCACCAAGGGACTAGCGGGAGGATGGAATGAGCAGTTCTTC
CATKGLAGGWNEQFF
>TRBD1|TRBV7-2|many|15|TRBJ1-1
TGTGCCAGCAGCTTAGACAGGGGGCGAGGCACTGAAGCTTTCTTT
CASSLDRGRGTEAFF
>.|TRBV13|.|15|TRBJ1-4
TGTGCCAGCAGCTTACGAACAGGTTCTTCTGAAAAACTGTTTTTT
CASSLRTGSSEKLFF
>.|TRBV7-2|.|15|TRBJ2-1
TGTGCCAGCAGCGGCCGGGACCTCTCCTACAATGAGCAGTTCTTC
CASSGRDLSYNEQFF
>TRBD1|TRBV28|.|16|TRBJ2-5
TGTGCCAGCAGTTTATGGACAGGGGCCGACTATGAGACCCAGTACTTC
CASSLWTGADYETQYF
>.|TRBV28|.|12|TRBJ2-7
TGTGCCAGCAGTTCCTGGGGTTACGAGCAGTACTTC
CASSSWGYEQYF
>TRBD2|TRBV7-2|few|16|TRBJ2-2
TGTGCCAGCAGCCTCGGACTAGCGGGGGGGGACGGGGAGCTGTTTTTT
CASSLGLAGGDGELFF
>TRBD1|TRBV7-2|few|13|TRBJ1-2
TGTGCCAGCAATCCTGACAGGGACTATGGCTACACCTTC
CASNPDRDYGYTF
>.|TRBV13|.|13|TRBJ2-2
TGTGCCAGCAGCTACTCTCTCACCGGGGAGCTGTTTTTT
CASSYSLTGELFF
>TRBD1|TRBV24-1|.|13|TRBJ1-5
TGTGCCACCAGAGGACAGGACAATCAGCCCCAGCATTTT
CATRGQDNQPQHF
>TRBD2|TRBV6-5|few|15|TRBJ2-1
TGTGCCAGCAGTTCCATTCTAGCGGGAGAAAATGAGCAGTTCTTC
CASSSILAGENEQFF
>.|TRBV7-2|.|13|TRBJ2-7
TGTGCCAGCAGCTCGCAGGCCGGGAACGAGCAGTACTTC
CASSSQAGNEQYF
>TRBD1|TRBV29-1|few|14|TRBJ2-7
TGCAGCGTTGAAGATGTGGGAGCCCCGGGACAGAGAAAATTC
CSVEDVGAPGQRKF
>TRBD2|TRBV3-1|few|15|TRBJ2-3
TGTGCCAGCAGCCAACGGGGGGGAAGCACAGATACGCAGTATTTT
CASSQRGGSTDTQYF
>.|TRBV28|many|12|TRBJ2-3
TGTGCCAGCACCTTTGGGGCAGATACGCAGTATTTT
CASTFGADTQYF
>TRBD1|TRBV27|few|15|TRBJ1-2
TGTGCCAGCAGTCAGACAGGGGCCGCTAACTATGGCTACACCTTC
CASSQTGAANYGYTF
>TRBD2|TRBV28|.|21|TRBJ2-5
TGTGCCAGCAGTTTTTTTCCCCGCGGGGGGGGACTAGCGGGAGTGAGAGAGACCCAGTACTTC
CASSFFPRGGGLAGVRETQYF
>TRBD1|TRBV7-9|few|15|TRBJ2-3
TGTGCCAGCAGCTTAGGGGGGACAGTAGGAGATACGCAGTATTTT
CASSLGGTVGDTQYF
>TRBD2|TRBV4-3|few|14|TRBJ2-1
TGCGCCAGCAGCCAAGGTCTCCTAGCGGACACGCAGTTCTTC
CASSQGLLADTQFF
>TRBD1|TRBV12-5|.|15|TRBJ1-1
TGTGCTAGTGGCCTTGATCCAGGGGGCGCGACTGAAGCTTTCTTT
CASGLDPGGATEAFF
>.|TRBV29-1|.|11|TRBJ1-4
TGCAGCGTTGCTGGGAGTGAAAAACTGTTTTTT
CSVAGSEKLFF
>.|TRBV7-2|many|14|TRBJ1-5
TGTGCCAGCAGCTTAACAGGGAAGACACAGCCCCAGCATTTT
CASSLTGKTQPQHF
>.|TRBV20-1|.|13|TRBJ1-1
TGCAGTGCTGATTGGACCGGCAACACTGAAGCTTTCTTT
CSADWTGNTEAFF
>.|TRBV29-1|once|10|TRBJ2-1
TGCAGCGGAGAGAACAATGAGCAGTTCTTC
CSGENNEQFF
>.|TRBV10-3|few|19|TRBJ1-4
TGTGCCATCAGTGACAGCGGGACACAGCTCCCTCCCGGTAATGAAAAACTGTTTTTT
CAISDSGTQLPPGNEKLFF
>TRBD1|TRBV12-5|.|15|TRBJ1-2
TGTGCTAGTGGTTTGGTGACAGGGGGCTTAGATGGCTACACCTTC
CASGLVTGGLDGYTF
>.|TRBV29-1|.|15|TRBJ1-3
TGCAGCGTGACGGGGACGATCGACTCTGGAAACACCATATATTTT
CSVTGTIDSGNTIYF
>TRBD2|TRBV3-1|once|15|TRBJ2-7
TGTGCCAGCAGCCAACGGGCTAGCGGCTCCTACGAGCAGTACTTC
CASSQRASGSYEQYF
>.|TRBV29-1|many|16|TRBJ2-1
TGCAGCGTTGAGGTGTTCCAAGCGGTCTCGTACAATGAGCAGTTCTTC
CSVEVFQAVSYNEQFF
>TRBD1|TRBV7-2|many|15|TRBJ2-7
TGTGCCAGCAGCTCCCGGACAGGGCGTACCTACGAGCAGTACTTC
CASSSRTGRTYEQYF
>.|TRBV4-1|.|16|TRBJ1-5
TGCGCCAGCAGCCAAGTCCCCGGCAATAGCAATCAGCCCCAGCATTTT
CASSQVPGNSNQPQHF
>TRBD1|TRBV19|.|15|TRBJ1-2
TGTGCCAGCAGAACCTCAGGGGGCCCGGGAATCGGCTACACCTTC
CASRTSGGPGIGYTF
>.|TRBV18|.|14|TRBJ1-5
TGTGCCAGCTCACTAGGGCGGGTTAATCAGCCCCAGCATTTT
CASSLGRVNQPQHF
>TRBD1|TRBV4-2|few|17|TRBJ1-5
TGTGCCAGCAGCCAAGAAGCCGGGACAGGCAACATACGGCCCCAGCATTTT
CASSQEAGTGNIRPQHF
>.|TRBV7-2|.|14|TRBJ2-3
TGTGCCAGCAGCTCCCGGGAGCTTACAGATACGCAGTATTTT
CASSSRELTDTQYF
>TRBD1|TRBV19|.|14|TRBJ1-6
TGTGCCAGTAGTATGGACAGGGCGGACTCACCCCTCCACTTT
CASSMDRADSPLHF